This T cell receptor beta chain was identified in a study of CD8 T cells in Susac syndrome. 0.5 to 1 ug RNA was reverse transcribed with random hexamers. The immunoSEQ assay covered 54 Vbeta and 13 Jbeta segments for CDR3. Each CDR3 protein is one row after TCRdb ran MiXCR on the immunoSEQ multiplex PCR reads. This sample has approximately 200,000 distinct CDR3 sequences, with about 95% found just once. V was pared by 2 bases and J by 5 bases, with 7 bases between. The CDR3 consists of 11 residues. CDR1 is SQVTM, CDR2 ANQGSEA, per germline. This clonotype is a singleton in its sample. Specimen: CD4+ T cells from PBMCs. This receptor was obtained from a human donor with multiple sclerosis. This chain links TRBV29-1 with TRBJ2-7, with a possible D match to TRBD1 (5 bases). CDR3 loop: CSVERGHEQYF. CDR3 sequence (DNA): TGCAGCGTTGAAAGGGGCCACGAGCAGTACTTC.